This record looks at one T cell receptor beta chain sequence and its context. The junction departs from the called germline gene at one end, perhaps through a read error. This record belongs to a study of control samples from healthy donors and cancer patients. Germline CDR1 is GTSNPN and CDR2 is SVGIG (reference sequence). This CDR3 has 17 residues. Sequenced by immunoSEQ multiplex PCR; TCRdb stores in-frame clones only, minus some. Counted here are 20,000 to 25,000 clones, about 85% occurring once; the ten biggest clones make up over 35%. The sequence derives from a man aged 55 to 69 with head and neck cancer. This sequence joins TRBV30 and TRBJ1-1; no clear D gene. Material: PBMCs. The CDR3 DNA is TGTGCCCGGAGTGCACCGACTTTGAAGGAAGGGAAGCCTGAAGCTTTCTTT. This sequence encodes CARSAPTLKEGKPEAFF.